What follows are 14 T cell receptor beta chains derived from one specimen sequenced in a study of blood T cells in healthy people across ages. Then a second PCR, running roughly 7 to 11 cycles, was carried out with a sample-barcoded 5' primer and a J-beta primer mix. TCRdb reprocessed the 5' RACE reads with MiXCR, giving one entry per CDR3 protein. The table includes roughly 700,000 distinct CDR3 sequences, about 30% detected once. What was sequenced was blood. These receptors all come from an elderly woman in good health.

This clonotype has a handful of counts. The rearrangement links TRBV6-1 to TRBJ2-5; TRBD1 matches at 9 bases. The V gene end was trimmed by 7 bases and the J gene end by 5 bases; junction bases not matched to a gene: 2. The V gene's germline CDR1 is MNHNS and CDR2 SASEGT. This CDR3 is 12 amino acids long. The DNA for the CDR3 is TGTGCCAGCACCGGACAGGGGGAGACCCAGTACTTC. Amino acids: CASTGQGETQYF.

This chain joins TRBV5-1 and TRBJ1-6, with D unresolved. This CDR3 contains 16 residues. The V end lost 1 base, the J end lost 5 bases, and 13 bases lay between the germline ends. From germline, CDR1 is SGHRS and CDR2 YFSETQ. The CDR3 nucleotides read TGCGCCAGCAGCTTGAGGAGGGCCGTAAATAATTCACCCCTCCACTTT. Its translation is CASSLRRAVNNSPLHF.

V is TRBV20-1 and J is TRBJ1-4, with 9 bases fitting TRBD1. The V gene's germline CDR1 is DFQATT and CDR2 SNEGSKA (reference sequence). The CDR3 runs 17 residues. V was clipped by 0 bases and J by 0 bases; unmatched bases: 5. The CDR3 DNA reads as TGCAGTGCTAGAGACGGGACAGGGCCCCCAACTAATGAAAAACTGTTTTTT. It encodes CSARDGTGPPTNEKLFF.

A note on this clonotype: Since no conserved phenylalanine or tryptophan closes the CDR3, a read error is the likely cause. The chain links TRBV25-1 to TRBJ2-1; 9 positions match TRBD1. The CDR3 spans 15 residues. V lost 4 bases to trimming and J lost 6 bases; unmatched junction nucleotides: 7. In germline, CDR1 is MGHDK, CDR2 SYGVNS. This CDR3 is CASSARDRDSNEQFL. The DNA for the CDR3 is TGTGCCAGCAGTGCCCGGGACAGGGATTCCAATGAGCAGTTCCTC.

This clonotype was seen ten or more times. The chain is built from TRBV3-1 and TRBJ2-5, with TRBD1 matching over 10 bases. The V segment lost 5 bases and the J segment 6 bases; nucleotides outside the gene matches: 6. This CDR3 region has 14 residues. Germline CDR1 LGHDT, CDR2 YNNKEL (reference sequence). In nucleotides, the CDR3 is TGTGCCAGCAGCTCGACAGGGGGCGGAAAGACCCAGTACTTC. Its translation is CASSSTGGGKTQYF.

The rearrangement joins TRBV6-5 to TRBJ2-4, with D tentatively TRBD1 (6 bases). CDR1 and CDR2 (germline): MNHEY, SVGAGI. Trimming took 5 bases from V and 13 from J, leaving 27 bases between them. CDR3 length: 16 residues. In DNA, the CDR3 is TGTGCCAGCAGTAGTGGACAGCTCCAGTTCTCCTACAAGCAGTACTTC. Amino acid sequence: CASSSGQLQFSYKQYF.

In its sample, this clonotype was seen a few times. A much bigger clone sits one base away, suggesting this may be a read error. The chain is built from TRBV18 and TRBJ2-5; D unclear. Between the trimmed V and J ends, which lost 3 bases and 11 bases, there was a span of 25 bases. Per the germline V gene, CDR1 is KGHSH and CDR2 is LQKENI. The CDR3 has 16 residues. The CDR3 region has the DNA TGTGCCAGCTCACCTTCCGTGAGCAGAATCTACAATGAGCAGTACTTC. It translates to CASSPSVSRIYNEQYF.

This clonotype has at least ten counts. The CDR3 spells CASSQQNGYQETQYF. The CDR3 coding sequence is TGCGCCAGCAGCCAGCAAAATGGGTACCAAGAGACCCAGTACTTC. The gene calls are TRBV4-3 and TRBJ2-5; no definite D call. Germline V lookup: CDR1 LGHNA, CDR2 YSLEER. The V and J ends lost 3 bases and 0 bases respectively, with 11 bases between them. The CDR3 length is 15 residues.

As regards this clonotype: A much larger clone differs from this one at a single base, so this may be a read error. The genes are TRBV27 and TRBJ2-5; D possibly corresponds to TRBD2 (5 bases). Trimming shortened V by 3 bases and J by 2 bases, and 16 bases separated the two germline ends. Germline V gene lookup returns CDR1 MNHEY and CDR2 SMNVEV (reference sequence). There are 16 residues in the CDR3. This chain's CDR3 is CASSFSRPAAQETQYF. The CDR3 region has the DNA TGTGCCAGCAGTTTCTCTCGGCCAGCGGCACAAGAGACCCAGTACTTC.

The V and J genes are TRBV5-1 and TRBJ1-1; D is uncertain. This CDR3 is built from 16 residues. Trimming removed 4 bases from V and 1 base from J, with 17 bases in between. Germline V lookup: CDR1 SGHRS, CDR2 YFSETQ. CDR3 nucleotide sequence: TGCGCCAGCAGCCGCCCAGAGGTACACTCGAACACTGAAGCTTTCTTT. Translated: CASSRPEVHSNTEAFF.

The V and J genes are TRBV20-1 and TRBJ2-1; 9 bases fit TRBD2. Germline CDR1 and CDR2: DFQATT and SNEGSKA (reference sequence). The CDR3 runs to 16 residues. Unmatched junction bases numbered 18, after V lost 6 bases and J lost 9 bases. CDR3 in DNA: TGCAGTGCGTCGGCGGGAGGGTCAATACTTGGGGTTGAGCAGTTCTTC. This codes for CSASAGGSILGVEQFF.

This clonotype has at least ten counts. The gene calls are TRBV27 and TRBJ2-5; the D gene could be TRBD1 or TRBD2 (5 bases each). The CDR3 totals 15 residues. The V end lost 0 bases, the J end lost 2 bases, and 10 bases lay between the germline ends. Germline values: CDR1 MNHEY, CDR2 SMNVEV (reference sequence). CDR3 loop: CASSLSSRGQETQYF. CDR3 DNA: TGTGCCAGCAGTTTATCGTCGAGGGGACAAGAGACCCAGTACTTC.

This clonotype has at least ten counts. The chain couples TRBV5-1 to TRBJ1-4; D possibly corresponds to TRBD1 (6 bases). Germline V lookup: CDR1 SGHRS, CDR2 YFSETQ. This CDR3 is built from 15 residues. Trimming took off 3 bases at V and 6 bases at J, with 15 bases between the two ends. CDR3 in amino acids: CASSSEGGSDEKLFF. In DNA, the CDR3 is TGCGCCAGCAGCTCCGAGGGGGGATCGGATGAAAAACTGTTTTTT.

The chain is built from TRBV5-6 and TRBJ1-1; D may be TRBD1 (6 bases). The ends were cut back, 4 bases at V and 0 bases at J, with 13 bases in the middle. The CDR3 is 15 amino acids. CDR1 is SGHDT, CDR2 YYEEEE, per germline. The CDR3 nucleotides read TGTGCCAGCAGCCCCGACAGGCGCATGAACACTGAAGCTTTCTTT. Its translation: CASSPDRRMNTEAFF.